The rows below give T cell receptor beta chains drawn from one sample of a study of CD8+CD57+ T cells in acquired aplastic anemia. From the reads, TCRdb called clonotypes with MiXCR, one entry per CDR3 protein. The table includes around 190,000 distinct CDR3 sequences, 61% detected once. Specimen: sorted CD4+, CD8+, or CD8+CD57+ T cells (not recorded which) from PBMCs. These receptors originate from a human donor in good health. The CDR3 runs from the conserved cysteine through the conserved F or W. D genes are given only for firm matches. The size of a clone is reported for some rows only, either as once, few or many, or as a class for expanded clones.

>TRBV7-2|many|.|TRBJ2-7
CASSTSGAPTYEQYF
TGTGCCAGCAGCACCAGTGGGGCGCCCACTTACGAGCAGTACTTC
>TRBV2|.|TRBD1|TRBJ2-2
CASSGQGDTGELFF
TGTGCCAGCAGTGGACAGGGGGACACCGGGGAGCTGTTTTTT
>TRBV15|.|TRBD2|TRBJ2-1
CATSRGTSGGEQFF
TGTGCCACCAGCAGGGGGACTAGCGGGGGTGAGCAGTTCTTC
>TRBV2|many|.|TRBJ2-1
CASSGESLNEQFF
TGTGCCAGCAGTGGGGAGAGCCTGAATGAGCAGTTCTTC
>TRBV5-1|.|TRBD2|TRBJ2-3
CASSPGRVRDTQYF
TGCGCCAGCAGCCCCGGGAGGGTGAGAGATACGCAGTATTTT
>TRBV19|.|TRBD2|TRBJ2-3
CAAGRLAGGKAQYF
TGTGCCGCCGGAAGACTAGCGGGAGGGAAGGCGCAGTATTTT
>TRBV7-3|many|.|TRBJ2-7
CASSLIGGSARHEQYF
TGTGCCAGCAGCTTAATCGGCGGAAGCGCGCGGCACGAGCAGTACTTC
>TRBV7-3|.|.|TRBJ2-3
CASSFGTDTQYF
TGTGCCAGCAGCTTTGGAACAGATACGCAGTATTTT
>TRBV5-1|many|TRBD1|TRBJ2-7
CASSFGQGLDEQYF
TGCGCCAGCAGCTTTGGACAGGGCCTCGACGAGCAGTACTTC
>TRBV19|.|.|TRBJ2-1
CASSMSSQGDNEQFF
TGTGCCAGTAGTATGAGCAGCCAAGGGGACAATGAGCAGTTCTTC
>TRBV7-8|.|.|TRBJ2-7
CASSEPGPREQYF
TGTGCCAGCAGCGAGCCGGGCCCGCGCGAGCAGTACTTC
>TRBV5-6|.|.|TRBJ2-5
CASSFRTRVETQYF
TGTGCCAGCAGCTTTAGGACCAGGGTGGAGACCCAGTACTTC
>TRBV24-1|few|.|TRBJ1-1
CATRRGESEAFF
TGTGCCACCAGACGGGGCGAGTCGGAAGCTTTCTTT
>TRBV5-5|.|TRBD1|TRBJ1-6
CASGGLTGMDNSPLHF
TGTGCCAGCGGGGGGTTGACAGGGATGGATAATTCACCCCTCCACTTT
>TRBV5-1|.|TRBD1|TRBJ1-1
CATRTGTENTEAFF
TGCGCCACCCGAACCGGGACAGAGAACACTGAAGCTTTCTTT
>TRBV27|.|.|TRBJ1-2
CASSTGSGSQVHYGYTF
TGTGCCAGCAGTACAGGCTCGGGCAGCCAAGTCCACTATGGCTACACCTTC
>TRBV2|.|.|TRBJ1-1
CASDLGQFLGNTEAFF
TGTGCCAGCGACTTAGGACAGTTTTTGGGGAACACTGAAGCTTTCTTT
>TRBV5-4|.|TRBD2|TRBJ2-5
CASSLFGLAVGTQYF
TGTGCCAGCAGCCTCTTCGGACTAGCGGTCGGGACCCAGTACTTC
>TRBV9|.|.|TRBJ1-6
CASATDNSPLHF
TGTGCCAGCGCCACGGATAATTCACCCCTCCACTTT
>TRBV24-1|.|.|TRBJ2-1
CATGRSGGNEQFF
TGTGCCACCGGCAGATCAGGAGGCAATGAGCAGTTCTTC